What follows are 8 T cell receptor beta chains derived from one specimen sequenced in a study of blood T cell repertoires in COVID-19. TCRdb's table, derived via immunoSEQ multiplex PCR, lists solely in-frame clones and lacks some. The sample contains 95,000 to 150,000 clones, more than 70% of which appear only once. The sequencing sample was made of peripheral blood. The receptors originated from a man in his sixties with acute or convalescent COVID-19.

The genes are TRBV29-1 and TRBJ1-1; D uncertain. Germline CDR1 is SQVTM and CDR2 is ANQGSEA. Trimming cost V 4 bases and J 2 bases, with 11 bases left between them. The CDR3 runs 13 residues. CDR3 nucleotides: TGCAGCGTTGCGGGGTCTCTTAACACTGAAGCTTTCTTT. Translation: CSVAGSLNTEAFF.

The chain carries TRBV2 and TRBJ2-2, with D unresolved. This CDR3 is built from 15 residues. In germline, CDR1 is SNHLY, CDR2 FYNNEI. Trimming cost V 5 bases and J 3 bases, with 13 bases left between them. The CDR3 here is CASSSSHGDTGELFF. The CDR3 DNA reads as TGTGCCAGCAGTTCTAGTCATGGTGACACCGGGGAGCTGTTTTTT. The full variable domain, with the rest looked up from reference TRBV2 and TRBJ2-2, is EPEVTQTPSHQVTQMGQEVILRCVPISNHLYFYWYRQILGQKVEFLVSFYNNEISEKSEIFDDQFSVERPDGSNFTLKIRSTKLEDSAMYFCASSSSHGDTGELFFGEGSRLTVL.

The chain couples TRBV6-2 or TRBV6-3 to TRBJ1-2; D perhaps matches TRBD1 (5 bases). This CDR3 has 14 residues. Germline V gene data show CDR1 as MNHEY and CDR2 as SVGEGT. Deletions cut 0 bases from V and 10 bases from J, with 15 bases between. CDR3 in DNA: TGTGCCAGCAGTTACTCGTGGGGCACCGGAGACTACACCTTC. It yields the protein CASSYSWGTGDYTF.

The chain recombines TRBV6-5 with TRBJ1-4; D unresolved. V was cut by 4 bases and J by 6 bases, with 12 bases left in between. CDR3 length equals 14 residues. Germline lookup yields CDR1 MNHEY and CDR2 SVGAGI. Written as DNA, the CDR3 is TGTGCCAGCAGTTCCCAGGTCGGGGATGAAAAACTGTTTTTT. Its translation is CASSSQVGDEKLFF.

This sequence joins TRBV5-1 and TRBJ1-4; perhaps TRBD1 as D (5 bases). V lost 3 bases to trimming and J lost 1 base, with 10 bases between them. This CDR3 has 15 amino acids. CDR1 is SGHRS, CDR2 YFSETQ, per germline. The CDR3 DNA sequence: TGCGCCAGCAGCTATACCCAGGGAACTAATGAAAAACTGTTTTTT. Translated: CASSYTQGTNEKLFF. The whole variable domain, remainder taken from reference TRBV5-1 and TRBJ1-4, is KAGVTQTPRYLIKTRGQQVTLSCSPISGHRSVSWYQQTPGQGLQFLFEYFSETQRNKGNFPGRFSGRQFSNSRSEMNVSTLELGDSALYLCASSYTQGTNEKLFFGSGTQLSVL.

CDR3 coding DNA: TGCGCCAGCAGCTTGGTGCTCGGCAATGAGCAGTTCTTC. Translation: CASSLVLGNEQFF. The chain recombines TRBV5-1 with TRBJ2-1; D not resolved. Trimming left V 0 bases short and J 6 bases short, with 7 bases between. Germline CDR1 is SGHRS and CDR2 is YFSETQ. The length of the CDR3 is 13 residues.

The V call is TRBV5-6, the J call TRBJ2-3, with 7 bases matching TRBD1. The CDR3 totals 17 residues. The V segment lost 8 bases and the J segment 0 bases; nucleotides outside the gene matches: 15. CDR1 is SGHDT, CDR2 YYEEEE, per germline. CDR3 bases: TGTGCCAGTGATCGGACAGGTCTATCTTCTAGCACAGATACGCAGTATTTT. This sequence encodes CASDRTGLSSSTDTQYF. The variable domain in full, completed from reference TRBV5-6 and TRBJ2-3, reads DAGVTQSPTHLIKTRGQQVTLRCSPKSGHDTVSWYQQALGQGPQFIFQYYEEEERQRGNFPDRFSGHQFPNYSSELNVNALLLGDSALYLCASDRTGLSSSTDTQYFGPGTRLTVL.

The genes are TRBV5-1 and TRBJ2-2; unclear D gene. Germline V gene lookup returns CDR1 SGHRS and CDR2 YFSETQ. Trimming took off 5 bases at V and 6 bases at J, with 14 bases between the two ends. The CDR3 loop spans 14 amino acids. CDR3 nucleotides: TGCGCCAGCAGTTCGAATGCGGTTCCCGGGGAGCTGTTTTTT. Translating gives CASSSNAVPGELFF. Using reference TRBV5-1 and TRBJ2-2 for the parts outside the CDR3, the full variable domain is KAGVTQTPRYLIKTRGQQVTLSCSPISGHRSVSWYQQTPGQGLQFLFEYFSETQRNKGNFPGRFSGRQFSNSRSEMNVSTLELGDSALYLCASSSNAVPGELFFGEGSRLTVL.